This T cell receptor beta chain was observed in a study of T-cell reconstitution after alpha-beta-depleted transplantation in children. General study results and limits: From surviving recipient T cells and thymic progenitors came the high day-60 TCRbeta diversity observed in some patients. Alpha-beta T cells about two months after transplant reportedly derived from several hundred expanded graft clones. A year had passed since transplant, and T-cell counts and diversity by then came mostly from newly produced T cells.

This CDR3 comprises 18 residues. Germline V CDR1 and CDR2: SGHRS, YFSETQ. V lost 4 bases and J 13 bases, leaving 32 bases between the germline ends. This clonotype was recorded a few times. What it binds is unknown. Preparing the TCRbeta library involved the use of unique molecular identifiers. TCRdb reprocessed the PCR reads with MiXCR, giving one entry per CDR3 protein. The sample contains a few hundred thousand distinct CDR3 sequences, 27% of which appear only once. The TCR originated in a boy less than two years old with Wiskott-Aldrich syndrome, due to receive a stem cell transplant. Here the sequenced sample was PBMCs, taken before TCRalphabeta/CD19-depleted stem cell transplant. The chain recombines TRBV5-1 with TRBJ2-2; tentative D call: TRBD1 (6 bases). CDR3 protein: CASSLIEGGFLRHRRLFF. CDR3 DNA sequence: TGCGCCAGCAGCCTTATTGAAGGGGGATTCCTCCGACACCGGCGGCTGTTTTTT.